Listed below are T cell receptor beta chains from one sample, sequenced in a study of CD8+ T cells in alopecia areata. Here immunoSEQ multiplex PCR was the method, and the copy in TCRdb shows in-frame clones only, minus some. The table includes more than 150,000 clones, about 60% detected once. Material: CD4+ T cells sorted from blood, obtained at week 0. These receptors originate from a human donor with alopecia areata. Both conserved end residues are trimmed from each CDR3.

V gene: TRBV7-9
CDR3 protein: ASSSGQVNAAF

V gene: TRBV7-9
CDR3 protein: ASSKSSTYEQY

V gene: TRBV29-1
CDR3 protein: SVAGGNHEQY

V gene: TRBV10-3
CDR3 protein: AIKRTGESNTEAF

V gene: TRBV19
CDR3 protein: ASSPRAQETQY

V gene: TRBV30
CDR3 protein: AWSRRVGELF

V gene: TRBV29-1
CDR3 protein: SVAASVRSYEQY

V gene: TRBV2
CDR3 protein: ASSQLKRDYGYT

V gene: TRBV10-3
CDR3 protein: AIGLDASEQY

V gene: TRBV7-3
CDR3 protein: ASGSGPQETQY

V gene: TRBV27
CDR3 protein: ASSWQGRGYEQY

V gene: TRBV21-1
CDR3 protein: ASSKGRQATRVGQPQH

V gene: TRBV2
CDR3 protein: ASSVDRDYGYT

V gene: TRBV30
CDR3 protein: AWRGGRVGPNTEAF

V gene: TRBV2
CDR3 protein: ASSESGNNQPQH

V gene: TRBV29-1
CDR3 protein: SVQGSGELF

V gene: TRBV2
CDR3 protein: ASTPKETQY

V gene: TRBV7-9
CDR3 protein: ASSLVSSETSPLH

V gene: TRBV29-1
CDR3 protein: SGDSDGGETQY

V gene: TRBV30
CDR3 protein: AWRSRTGAAF

V gene: TRBV7-3
CDR3 protein: ASSLSGGNQPQH

V gene: TRBV6-6
CDR3 protein: ASFPLGTDTEAF

V gene: TRBV5-6
CDR3 protein: ASSWDYSGQY

V gene: TRBV29-1
CDR3 protein: SVEDYVRGNYGYT

V gene: TRBV7-8
CDR3 protein: ASSLAPGQGALYGYT

V gene: TRBV30
CDR3 protein: AWNGREAF

V gene: TRBV6-6
CDR3 protein: AGSYPGTGGMEQY

V gene: TRBV29-1
CDR3 protein: SVDQRQTGELF

V gene: TRBV25-1
CDR3 protein: ASRLAGGPETQY

V gene: TRBV4-2
CDR3 protein: ASSQDWRDTGELF

V gene: TRBV7-6
CDR3 protein: ASSLVGAGGNSPLH

V gene: TRBV7-9
CDR3 protein: ASSLDNSPLH

V gene: TRBV12-5
CDR3 protein: ASGQGVTQETQY

V gene: TRBV27
CDR3 protein: ASSLRQGGLSDEQF

V gene: TRBV9
CDR3 protein: ASSVTLNYGYT

V gene: TRBV30
CDR3 protein: AWSRTGGRYEQY

V gene: TRBV19
CDR3 protein: ATLGAGSSYEQY

V gene: TRBV30
CDR3 protein: AWRSPYNEQF

V gene: TRBV12-5
CDR3 protein: ASGLKWGQETQY

V gene: TRBV4-1
CDR3 protein: ASSYRGPSYEQY

V gene: TRBV29-1
CDR3 protein: SAVDRLTQY

V gene: TRBV2
CDR3 protein: ASSRRGVDTQY

V gene: TRBV6-1
CDR3 protein: ASSGQPYEQY

V gene: TRBV7-2
CDR3 protein: ASVRGVRDYGYT

V gene: TRBV6-5
CDR3 protein: ASKDSSGNTIY

V gene: TRBV4-1
CDR3 protein: ASSPRTGELF

V gene: TRBV11-3
CDR3 protein: ASSVLAGGSDTQY